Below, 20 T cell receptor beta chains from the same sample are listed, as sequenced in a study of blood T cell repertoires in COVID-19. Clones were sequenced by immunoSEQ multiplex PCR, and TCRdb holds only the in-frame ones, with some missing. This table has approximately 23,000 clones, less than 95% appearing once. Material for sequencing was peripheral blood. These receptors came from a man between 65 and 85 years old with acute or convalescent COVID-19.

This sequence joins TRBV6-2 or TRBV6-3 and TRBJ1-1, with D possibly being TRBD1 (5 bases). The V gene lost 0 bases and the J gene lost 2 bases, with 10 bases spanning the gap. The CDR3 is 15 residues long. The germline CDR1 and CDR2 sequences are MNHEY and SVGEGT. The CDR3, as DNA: TGTGCCAGCAGTTACTCGAGGCAGGGCAACACTGAAGCTTTCTTT. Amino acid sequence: CASSYSRQGNTEAFF.

This CDR3 reads CAWSVRHPTALTF. CDR3 coding DNA: TGTGCCTGGAGTGTACGGCACCCGACGGCACTAACCTTC. This chain uses TRBV30 with TRBJ1-2; D uncertain. The CDR3 covers 13 residues. The germline CDR1 and CDR2 sequences are GTSNPN and SVGIG (reference sequence). Deletions cut 0 bases from V and 14 bases from J, with 19 bases between.

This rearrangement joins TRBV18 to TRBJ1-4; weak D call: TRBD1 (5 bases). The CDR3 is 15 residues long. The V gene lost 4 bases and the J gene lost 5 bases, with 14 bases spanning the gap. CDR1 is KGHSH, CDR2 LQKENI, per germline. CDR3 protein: CASSLLTGENEKLFF. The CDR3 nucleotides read TGTGCCAGCTCACTTCTCACAGGAGAAAATGAAAAACTGTTTTTT.

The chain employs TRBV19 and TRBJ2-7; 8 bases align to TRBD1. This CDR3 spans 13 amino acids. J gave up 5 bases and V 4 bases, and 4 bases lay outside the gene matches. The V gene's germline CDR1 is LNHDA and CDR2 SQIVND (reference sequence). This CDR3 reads CASSRTGSNEQYF. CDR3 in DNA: TGTGCCAGTAGTAGGACAGGGAGCAACGAGCAGTACTTC.

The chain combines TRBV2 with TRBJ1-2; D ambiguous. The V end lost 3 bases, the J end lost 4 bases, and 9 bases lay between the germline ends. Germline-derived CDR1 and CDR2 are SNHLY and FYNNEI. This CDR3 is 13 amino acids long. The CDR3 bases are TGTGCCAGCAGTGAGGGCAGGTCCTATGGCTACACCTTC. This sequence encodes CASSEGRSYGYTF.

The DNA of the CDR3 is TGTGCCAGCAGTTACTCGGATCGGGTCGTCCTGACTTTC. Its protein product is CASSYSDRVVLTF. V and J are TRBV6-5 and TRBJ2-6, with no clear D. V shed 0 bases and J shed 12 bases, with 9 bases lying between them. CDR1 and CDR2 (germline): MNHEY, SVGAGI. This CDR3 contains 13 residues.

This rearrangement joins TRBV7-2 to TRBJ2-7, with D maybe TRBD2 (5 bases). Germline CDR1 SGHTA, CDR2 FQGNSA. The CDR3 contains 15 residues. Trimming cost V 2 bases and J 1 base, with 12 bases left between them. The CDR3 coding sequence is TGTGCCAGCAGCTTAAGAGGGTACCCGTCCTACGAGCAGTACTTC. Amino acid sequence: CASSLRGYPSYEQYF.

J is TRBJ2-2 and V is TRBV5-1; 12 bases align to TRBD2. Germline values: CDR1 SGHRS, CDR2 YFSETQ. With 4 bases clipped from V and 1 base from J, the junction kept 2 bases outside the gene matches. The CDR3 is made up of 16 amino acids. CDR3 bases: TGCGCCAGCAGCCAACTAGCGGGGGGGAACACCGGGGAGCTGTTTTTT. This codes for CASSQLAGGNTGELFF. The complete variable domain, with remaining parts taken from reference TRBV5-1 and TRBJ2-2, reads KAGVTQTPRYLIKTRGQQVTLSCSPISGHRSVSWYQQTPGQGLQFLFEYFSETQRNKGNFPGRFSGRQFSNSRSEMNVSTLELGDSALYLCASSQLAGGNTGELFFGEGSRLTVL.

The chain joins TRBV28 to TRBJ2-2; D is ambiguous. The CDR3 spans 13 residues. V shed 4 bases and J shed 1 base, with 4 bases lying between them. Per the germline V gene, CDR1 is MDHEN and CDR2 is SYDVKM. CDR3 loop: CASSSVNTGELFF. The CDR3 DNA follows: TGTGCCAGCAGTTCAGTGAACACCGGGGAGCTGTTTTTT.

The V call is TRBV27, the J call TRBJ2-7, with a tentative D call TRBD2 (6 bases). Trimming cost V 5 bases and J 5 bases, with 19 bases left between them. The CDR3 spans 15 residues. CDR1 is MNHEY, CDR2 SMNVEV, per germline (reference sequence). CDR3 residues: CASSKLMAGRDEQYF. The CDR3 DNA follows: TGTGCCAGCAGTAAGCTCATGGCGGGAAGGGACGAGCAGTACTTC.

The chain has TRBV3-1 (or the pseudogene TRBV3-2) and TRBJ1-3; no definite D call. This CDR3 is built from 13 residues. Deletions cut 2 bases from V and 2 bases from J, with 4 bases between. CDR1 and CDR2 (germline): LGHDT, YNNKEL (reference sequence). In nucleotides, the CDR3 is TGTGCCAGCAGCCAACTCCCTGGAAACACCATATATTTT. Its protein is CASSQLPGNTIYF.

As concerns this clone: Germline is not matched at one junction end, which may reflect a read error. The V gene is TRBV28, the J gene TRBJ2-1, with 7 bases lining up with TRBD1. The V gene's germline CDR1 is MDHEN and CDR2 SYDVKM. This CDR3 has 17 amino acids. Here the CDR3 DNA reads TGTGCCTCCCCACCTTCCCCGGGACAGAATGTCAAGAATGCGCAGTTCTTC. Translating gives CASPPSPGQNVKNAQFF. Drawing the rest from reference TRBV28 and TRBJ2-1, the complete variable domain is DVKVTQSSRYLVKRTGEKVFLECVQDMDHENMFWYRQDPGLGLRLIYFSYDVKMKEKGDIPEGYSVSREKKERFSLILESASTNQTSMYLCASPPSPGQNVKNAQFFGPGTRLTVL.

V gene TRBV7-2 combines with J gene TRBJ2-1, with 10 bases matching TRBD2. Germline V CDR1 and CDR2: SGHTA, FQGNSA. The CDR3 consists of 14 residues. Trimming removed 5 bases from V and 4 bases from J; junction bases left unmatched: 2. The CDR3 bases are TGTGCCAGCAGCCCAGCGGGAGGGTACAATGAGCAGTTCTTC. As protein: CASSPAGGYNEQFF.

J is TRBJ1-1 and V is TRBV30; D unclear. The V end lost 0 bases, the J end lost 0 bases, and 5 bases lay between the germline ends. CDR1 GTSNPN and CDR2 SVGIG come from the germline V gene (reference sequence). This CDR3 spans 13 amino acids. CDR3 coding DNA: TGTGCCTGGAGTGTCGGGGTGAACACTGAAGCTTTCTTT. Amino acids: CAWSVGVNTEAFF. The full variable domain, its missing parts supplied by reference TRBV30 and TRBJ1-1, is SQTIHQWPATLVQPVGSPLSLECTVEGTSNPNLYWYRQAAGRGLQLLFYSVGIGQISSEVPQNLSASRPQDRQFILSSKKLLLSDSGFYLCAWSVGVNTEAFFGQGTRLTVV.

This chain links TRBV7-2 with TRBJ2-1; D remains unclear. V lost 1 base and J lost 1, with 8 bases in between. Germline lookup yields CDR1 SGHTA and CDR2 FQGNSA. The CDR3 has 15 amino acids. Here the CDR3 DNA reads TGTGCCAGCAGCTTAGGGTTAGCTTCCTACAATGAGCAGTTCTTC. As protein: CASSLGLASYNEQFF.

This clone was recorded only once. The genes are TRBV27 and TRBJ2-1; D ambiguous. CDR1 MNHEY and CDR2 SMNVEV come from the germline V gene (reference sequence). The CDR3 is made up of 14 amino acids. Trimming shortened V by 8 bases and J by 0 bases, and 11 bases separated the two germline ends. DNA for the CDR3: TGTGCCAGCGGGCCCCTTAGCTCCTACAATGAGCAGTTCTTC. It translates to CASGPLSSYNEQFF.

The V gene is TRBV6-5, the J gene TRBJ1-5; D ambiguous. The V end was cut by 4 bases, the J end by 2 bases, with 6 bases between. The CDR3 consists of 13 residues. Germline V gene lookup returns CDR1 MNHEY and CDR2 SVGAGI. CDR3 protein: CASSSHGNQPQHF. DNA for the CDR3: TGTGCCAGCAGTTCCCATGGCAATCAGCCCCAGCATTTT.

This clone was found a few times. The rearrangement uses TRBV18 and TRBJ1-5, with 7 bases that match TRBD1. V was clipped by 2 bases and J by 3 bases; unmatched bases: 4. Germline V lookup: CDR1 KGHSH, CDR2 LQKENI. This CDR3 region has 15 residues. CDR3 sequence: CASSPSGQNNQPQHF. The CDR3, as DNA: TGTGCCAGCTCACCATCGGGACAGAACAATCAGCCCCAGCATTTT.

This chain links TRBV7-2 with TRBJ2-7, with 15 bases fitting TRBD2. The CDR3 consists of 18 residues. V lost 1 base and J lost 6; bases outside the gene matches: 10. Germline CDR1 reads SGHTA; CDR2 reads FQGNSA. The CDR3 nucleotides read TGTGCCAGCAGCTTAGTCTCGGGACTAGCGGGAGGAAGAGGCGAGCAGTACTTC. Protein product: CASSLVSGLAGGRGEQYF.

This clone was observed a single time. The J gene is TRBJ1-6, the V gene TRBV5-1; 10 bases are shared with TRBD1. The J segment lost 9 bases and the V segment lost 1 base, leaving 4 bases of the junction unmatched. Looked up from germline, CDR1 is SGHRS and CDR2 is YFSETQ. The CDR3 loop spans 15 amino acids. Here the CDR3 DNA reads TGCGCCAGCAGCTTGTCGGACAGGGGGAGTTCACCCCTCCACTTT. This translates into CASSLSDRGSSPLHF.